The T cell receptor beta chain under discussion was sequenced for a study of human T cells and chemical hapten exposure. Sequencing started from total RNA isolated from unfractionated whole blood. This clonotype was detected ten times or more. Individual cDNA molecules (in the library) carried attached unique molecular identifiers. TCRdb independently ran MiXCR on the reads; one entry per CDR3 protein. The data hold 95,000 to 150,000 distinct CDR3 sequences, with less than 10% observed a single time. The CDR3 length is 16 residues. CDR1 is KGHSH and CDR2 is LQKENI in the germline V gene. V was clipped by 3 bases and J by 1 base; unmatched bases: 4.

This chain links TRBV18 with TRBJ1-5; 9 nucleotides agree with TRBD1. This TCR derives from a human donor in good health. Some clones in this sample may be carry-over from other donors' samples. Input material: whole blood. The CDR3 nucleotides read TGTGCCAGCTCACCGGGACAGGGAGGGAGCAATCAGCCCCAGCATTTT. Its protein product is CASSPGQGGSNQPQHF.